This TCR beta chain was documented in a study of shared clonotypes between healthy human individuals. CD45RO-negative, CCR7-selected cells formed the naive CD8 fraction, which excluded terminally differentiated effector memory CD45RA+ cells. As handled by the study authors: Filtering of immunoSEQ junctional sequences could not match full-length read filtering. Some clones are missing from TCRdb's copy, which holds only in-frame ones; the method was immunoSEQ multiplex PCR. The V and J calls and the clone size are those of that table, but D and trimming were determined from the DNA. In the table there are roughly 2,000,000 clones, 93% of which are singletons. Trimming cost V 4 bases and J 4 bases, with 11 bases left between them. Germline values: CDR1 SGDLS, CDR2 YYNGEE. CDR3 size: 14 residues.

This TCR was sampled from a man between 18 and 35 years old in good health. Some clones in this sample may be carry-over from other donors' samples. The material sequenced was naive CD8+ T cells from PBMCs. This chain uses TRBV9 with TRBJ2-2, with unresolved D. The CDR3 is CASSLLGATGELFF. The CDR3 DNA sequence: TGTGCCAGCAGCCTCTTAGGTGCCACCGGGGAGCTGTTTTTT.